The 20 T cell receptor beta chains reported below all come from one sample, sequenced in a study of graft-versus-host responses after intestinal transplantation. Repertoires were generated with immunoSEQ multiplex PCR, while TCRdb's copy carries only in-frame clones and drops some. This table has 60,000 to 80,000 clones, around 90% appearing once. The antigens these receptors bind are not known. Sequences were derived from unstimulated CD8+ T cells sorted from spleen or lymph node cells, sampled before intestinal transplant. These receptors originate from a human donor who received an intestinal transplant.

This clone occurred once. The chain recombines TRBV2 with TRBJ2-2; D ambiguous. Germline CDR1 SNHLY, CDR2 FYNNEI. The V gene lost 7 bases and the J gene lost 3 bases, with 9 bases spanning the gap. CDR3 size: 13 residues. CDR3 loop: CASTVFDTGELFF. For the CDR3, the DNA is TGTGCCAGCACGGTTTTTGACACCGGGGAGCTGTTTTTT.

The J gene is TRBJ1-4, the V gene TRBV13; D possibly corresponds to TRBD1 (5 bases). V shed 1 base and J shed 9 bases, with 9 bases lying between them. The germline CDR1 and CDR2 sequences are PRHDT and FYEKMQ (reference sequence). This CDR3 region has 13 residues. CDR3 loop: CASSLEQDQKLFF. The CDR3 DNA sequence: TGTGCCAGCAGCTTAGAACAGGATCAAAAACTGTTTTTT.

The chain joins TRBV5-1 to TRBJ1-1, with D perhaps matching TRBD1 (6 bases). V was shortened by 2 bases and J by 0 bases, with 8 bases between the two germline ends. The CDR3 is 14 amino acids. Germline CDR1 SGHRS, CDR2 YFSETQ. In DNA form, the CDR3 reads TGCGCCAGCAGCTTAGGGGGGGTGAACACTGAAGCTTTCTTT. Amino acids: CASSLGGVNTEAFF. The full variable domain, its missing parts supplied by reference TRBV5-1 and TRBJ1-1, is KAGVTQTPRYLIKTRGQQVTLSCSPISGHRSVSWYQQTPGQGLQFLFEYFSETQRNKGNFPGRFSGRQFSNSRSEMNVSTLELGDSALYLCASSLGGVNTEAFFGQGTRLTVV.

The V and J genes are TRBV6-5 and TRBJ2-1; D may be TRBD1 (6 bases). This CDR3 has 12 residues. Trimming removed 6 bases from V and 6 bases from J, with 9 bases in between. The germline V gene has CDR1 MNHEY and CDR2 SVGAGI. CDR3 residues: CASSQGGNEQFF. The CDR3 DNA sequence: TGTGCCAGCAGCCAAGGGGGCAATGAGCAGTTCTTC.

This chain joins TRBV4-2 and TRBJ1-2; 8 bases match TRBD1. Germline V gene sequence: CDR1 LGHNA, CDR2 YNFKEQ. The CDR3 has 15 residues. V lost 1 base and J lost 1; bases outside the gene matches: 2. CDR3 in amino acids: CASSQATGGNYGYTF. CDR3 DNA: TGTGCCAGCAGCCAAGCAACAGGGGGTAACTATGGCTACACCTTC.

The gene calls are TRBV11-1 and TRBJ1-2; unclear D gene. The CDR3 totals 13 residues. Germline values: CDR1 SGHAT, CDR2 FQDESV (reference sequence). The V gene lost 1 base and the J gene lost 6 bases, with 9 bases spanning the gap. Written as DNA, the CDR3 is TGTGCCAGCAGCTTAGTCAGAGGCCATGGCTACACCTTC. It translates to CASSLVRGHGYTF.

V gene TRBV6-1 combines with J gene TRBJ1-5; no firm D call. CDR1 is MNHNS and CDR2 is SASEGT in the germline V gene. The CDR3 loop spans 14 amino acids. V gave up 8 bases and J gave up 1 base, with 12 bases separating them. CDR3 sequence: CASGEVFSNQPQHF. CDR3 in DNA: TGTGCCAGCGGGGAGGTTTTCAGCAATCAGCCCCAGCATTTT.

This clone was seen just once. V is TRBV5-6 and J is TRBJ2-4, with a weak D call TRBD1 (6 bases). Germline values: CDR1 SGHDT, CDR2 YYEEEE. The germline V and J ends were trimmed by 1 base and 3 bases, with 14 bases remaining between them. CDR3 length equals 16 residues. CDR3 protein: CASSLRSGVDKNIQYF. CDR3 nucleotide sequence: TGTGCCAGCAGCTTGAGGTCAGGGGTTGACAAAAACATTCAGTACTTC.

This clone has just one count. V gene TRBV19 combines with J gene TRBJ2-1; unclear D gene. Trimming removed 5 bases from V and 5 bases from J, with 4 bases in between. The germline V gene encodes CDR1 LNHDA and CDR2 SQIVND (reference sequence). The CDR3 is made up of 11 amino acids. The CDR3 coding sequence is TGTGCCAGTAGTCGGGACAATGAGCAGTTCTTC. Translation: CASSRDNEQFF.

The gene calls are TRBV27 and TRBJ2-7, with 7 bases that match TRBD2. Germline V gives CDR1 MNHEY, CDR2 SMNVEV (reference sequence). The length of the CDR3 is 16 residues. J was trimmed by 1 base and V by 0 bases; bases with no gene match: 6. The CDR3 region is CASSLSPAGRSYEQYF. In DNA form, the CDR3 reads TGTGCCAGCAGTTTATCCCCAGCGGGGCGATCCTACGAGCAGTACTTC.

The chain links TRBV9 to TRBJ2-1, with a possible D match to TRBD2 (7 bases). There are 15 residues in the CDR3. V was pared by 4 bases and J by 5 bases, with 16 bases between. The V gene's germline CDR1 is SGDLS and CDR2 YYNGEE. The CDR3 sequence is CASSPRGGGDNEQFF. The CDR3 DNA follows: TGTGCCAGCAGCCCCCGTGGAGGGGGGGACAATGAGCAGTTCTTC.

CDR3 nucleotides: TGTGCCAGCAGTGAATGGGGCGCTAACTATGGCTACACCTTC. This sequence encodes CASSEWGANYGYTF. The V call is TRBV6-1, the J call TRBJ1-2; maybe TRBD1 (5 bases). V lost 2 bases to trimming and J lost 0 bases, with 7 bases between them. Germline lookup yields CDR1 MNHNS and CDR2 SASEGT. This CDR3 region has 14 residues.

The gene calls are TRBV11-2 and TRBJ2-7; D is possibly TRBD1 (6 bases). This CDR3 spans 12 amino acids. CDR1 is SGHAT, CDR2 FQNNGV, per germline. V lost 6 bases and J lost 5, with 11 bases in between. In DNA, the CDR3 is TGTGCCAGCAGACCAACAGGGAACGAGCAGTACTTC. It translates to CASRPTGNEQYF.

The chain is built from TRBV5-6 and TRBJ2-1, with a tentative D call TRBD2 (5 bases). The CDR3 contains 15 residues. With 2 bases removed from V and 4 bases from J, the gap between germline ends came to 13 bases. Per the germline V gene, CDR1 is SGHDT and CDR2 is YYEEEE. The CDR3 DNA sequence: TGTGCCAGCAGCTTCGGTGACGGGGTTTACAATGAGCAGTTCTTC. Residues: CASSFGDGVYNEQFF. Drawing the rest from reference TRBV5-6 and TRBJ2-1, the complete variable domain is DAGVTQSPTHLIKTRGQQVTLRCSPKSGHDTVSWYQQALGQGPQFIFQYYEEEERQRGNFPDRFSGHQFPNYSSELNVNALLLGDSALYLCASSFGDGVYNEQFFGPGTRLTVL.

This chain links TRBV4-1 with TRBJ2-7; D might be TRBD2 (5 bases). V was shortened by 1 base and J by 2 bases, with 12 bases between the two germline ends. Germline assignment: CDR1 MGHRA and CDR2 YSYEKL. The CDR3 extends over 15 amino acids. This CDR3 is CASSQGREGTYEQYF. The CDR3 DNA reads as TGCGCCAGCAGCCAAGGCCGGGAAGGCACCTACGAGCAGTACTTC.

The rearrangement uses TRBV9 and TRBJ2-1, with D possibly being TRBD2 (6 bases). The germline V gene has CDR1 SGDLS and CDR2 YYNGEE. The CDR3 is 17 residues long. The V gene lost 3 bases and the J gene lost 5 bases, with 21 bases spanning the gap. The CDR3 DNA is TGTGCCAGCAGCGATATGACCGGGACTTGGGACCACAATGAGCAGTTCTTC. Encoded protein: CASSDMTGTWDHNEQFF.

V gene TRBV5-6 combines with J gene TRBJ2-7, with D maybe TRBD2 (5 bases). The germline V gene has CDR1 SGHDT and CDR2 YYEEEE. V was trimmed by 4 bases and J by 0 bases, leaving 8 bases between them. The CDR3 runs to 13 residues. CDR3 protein: CASSDRGSYEQYF. Here the CDR3 DNA reads TGTGCCAGCAGCGACCGGGGCTCCTACGAGCAGTACTTC.

The chain employs TRBV27 and TRBJ2-3; tentatively, D is TRBD2 (7 bases). CDR1 and CDR2 from the germline V gene are MNHEY and SMNVEV (reference sequence). The CDR3 spans 17 residues. Trimming stripped 6 bases from V and 2 bases from J, with 21 bases between. Here the CDR3 DNA reads TGTGCCAGCAGCCTCCCCCCCCGGGGGGACACCACAGATACGCAGTATTTT. This gives the protein CASSLPPRGDTTDTQYF.

This sequence joins TRBV12-5 and TRBJ1-1; a weak D match, TRBD1 (5 bases). Germline CDR1 and CDR2: LGHNT and FRNRAP. Trimming stripped 7 bases from V and 5 bases from J, with 14 bases between. The CDR3 spans 13 residues. The CDR3 region is CASVPAGGTEAFF. CDR3 coding DNA: TGTGCTAGTGTCCCCGCGGGGGGGACTGAAGCTTTCTTT.

The gene calls are TRBV21-1 and TRBJ2-5; TRBD1, the D gene given by the table, was not confirmed from the DNA. TRBV21-1 is deemed a pseudogene. This CDR3 is built from 16 residues. The CDR3 sequence is CASSKEDGQALETQYF. The CDR3 bases are TGTGCCAGCAGCAAAGAAGACGGACAGGCACTCGAGACCCAGTACTTC.